Detailed here is one TCR beta chain. This record belongs to a study of blood T cell repertoires in COVID-19. Study-level background: Specimens from acute and convalescent COVID-19 originated in the United States, Italy and Spain. Sample material is recorded as cDNA or gDNA derived from T cells, B-cell-depleted T cells, or PBMCs.

Study processing details: Estimation of nucleated cell counts relied on the amplification of reference gene primers. The data were produced by immunoSEQ multiplex PCR, yet TCRdb's version contains in-frame clones alone and is incomplete. V, J and clone size are taken as reported in that table, and D and trimming were inferred from the DNA itself. The sample carries around 190,000 clones, around 80% recorded once. The V gene's germline CDR1 is KGHSH and CDR2 LQKENI. V shed 1 base, J shed 5 bases, and the junction held 7 bases outside the gene matches. There are 16 residues in the CDR3. The chain recombines TRBV18 with TRBJ1-2, with TRBD1 identical over 10 bases. The material sequenced was peripheral blood. This sequence originates from a man between 65 and 85 years old with active or convalescent COVID-19. The CDR3 region is CASSPRDGQGGYGYTF. In nucleotides, the CDR3 is TGTGCCAGCTCACCACGGGACGGACAGGGGGGATATGGCTACACCTTC.